This T cell receptor beta chain was documented in a study of blood T cell repertoires in COVID-19. Trimming removed 0 bases at V and 9 bases at J, with 12 bases between. CDR1 is SGHAT and CDR2 is FQNNGV in the germline V gene. This CDR3 contains 14 residues. Profiled with immunoSEQ multiplex PCR; TCRdb holds only in-frame clones, not every one. The sample has about 130,000 clones, about 85% seen once; the top ten hold around 1.9%. The chain employs TRBV11-2 and TRBJ1-5, with D unclear. The receptor's source is a man between 65 and 85 years old with acute or convalescent COVID-19. The sample taken for sequencing was peripheral blood. The CDR3 is CASSLDRASGPQHF. The CDR3 DNA is TGTGCCAGCAGCTTAGATAGAGCGTCGGGGCCCCAGCATTTT.